The 3 T cell receptor beta chains below were found in one sample sequenced in a study of blood T cell repertoires in COVID-19. Clones were read by immunoSEQ multiplex PCR, and TCRdb kept only the in-frame ones, dropping some. The sample holds more than 95,000 clones, approximately 88% seen once. The specimen sequenced was peripheral blood. Receptors were obtained from a man in his forties or fifties with acute or convalescent COVID-19.

The chain combines TRBV27 with TRBJ2-3; D gene unclear. The CDR3 has 10 residues. Germline V gene data show CDR1 as MNHEY and CDR2 as SMNVEV (reference sequence). The V end lost 10 bases, the J end lost 2 bases, and 4 bases lay between the germline ends. As DNA, the CDR3 is TGTGCCATCGTCACAGATACGCAGTATTTT. Translated, it gives CAIVTDTQYF.

The genes are TRBV6-5 and TRBJ2-1; 8 bases fit TRBD2. From germline, CDR1 is MNHEY and CDR2 SVGAGI. CDR3 length equals 13 residues. Unmatched junction bases numbered 2, after V lost 7 bases and J lost 3 bases. As DNA, the CDR3 is TGTGCCAGCAAGCGGGAGATCTACAATGAGCAGTTCTTC. Its translation: CASKREIYNEQFF.

This sequence joins TRBV7-6 and TRBJ1-2; possibly TRBD1 for D (6 bases). In germline, CDR1 is SGHVS, CDR2 FNYEAQ. Trimming pared 5 bases from V and 8 bases from J, leaving 21 bases between. The length of the CDR3 is 15 residues. Written as DNA, the CDR3 is TGTGCCAGCAGCCCACAACCCACAGGGAATGGAGGCTACACCTTC. This codes for CASSPQPTGNGGYTF.